The 20 T cell receptor beta chains given below trace back to one sample, sequenced in a study of blood T cell repertoires in COVID-19. Only in-frame clones appear in the TCRdb table, and some are missing; sequencing was by immunoSEQ multiplex PCR. This sample yields approximately 380,000 clones, of which 88% are seen a single time; roughly 1.2% belongs to the top ten. Sample: PBMCs or T cells enriched from blood (not recorded which). Source of these receptors: a woman in her late teens or twenties who had recovered from COVID-19.

The chain uses TRBV7-9 and TRBJ2-1; 13 positions agree with TRBD2. Looked up from germline, CDR1 is SEHNR and CDR2 is FQNEAQ (reference sequence). The ends lost 8 bases at V and 7 bases at J; junction bases unmatched: 14. There are 17 residues in the CDR3. The CDR3 region has the DNA TGTGCCAGCGAAGATGATAGACTAGCGGGGGGCGTTAATGAGCAGTTCTTC. It translates to CASEDDRLAGGVNEQFF.

This clone has just one count. This chain joins TRBV7-9 and TRBJ1-5, with 10 bases matching TRBD1. The CDR3 has 19 residues. Trimming cost V 5 bases and J 2 bases; bases outside gene matches: 15. Germline V gene lookup returns CDR1 SEHNR and CDR2 FQNEAQ (reference sequence). CDR3 protein: CASSPIGTGDPGGNQPQHF. As DNA, the CDR3 is TGTGCCAGCAGCCCAATCGGGACAGGGGATCCTGGGGGCAATCAGCCCCAGCATTTT.

The chain combines TRBV27 with TRBJ1-2; 9 bases line up with TRBD1. Per the germline V gene, CDR1 is MNHEY and CDR2 is SMNVEV (reference sequence). The CDR3 totals 14 residues. V gave up 6 bases and J gave up 7 bases; unmatched junction bases: 9. The CDR3 reads CASRVQGATSGYTF. In DNA, the CDR3 is TGTGCCAGCAGAGTACAGGGGGCTACCTCTGGCTACACCTTC.

In the case of this clone: The same CDR3 can be traced to other DNA sequences in this sample. The CDR3: CASSPRDRFYEQYF. Here the CDR3 DNA reads TGTGCCAGCAGCCCTAGGGACAGATTCTACGAGCAGTACTTC. The chain has TRBV7-9 and TRBJ2-7, with TRBD1 matching over 7 bases. Losses at the gene ends were 5 bases for V and 3 bases for J; bases not matched to a gene: 7. This CDR3 region has 14 residues. Germline V gene data show CDR1 as SEHNR and CDR2 as FQNEAQ (reference sequence). The complete variable domain, with remaining parts taken from reference TRBV7-9 and TRBJ2-7, reads DTGVSQNPRHKITKRGQNVTFRCDPISEHNRLYWYRQTLGQGPEFLTYFQNEAQLEKSRLLSDRFSAERPKGSFSTLEIQRTEQGDSAMYLCASSPRDRFYEQYFGPGTRLTVT.

CDR3: CASSDGGTEAFF. The CDR3 DNA is TGTGCCAGCAGCGACGGCGGCACTGAAGCTTTCTTT. The V and J genes are TRBV5-5 and TRBJ1-1; D remains unclear. This CDR3 is built from 12 residues. The V gene's germline CDR1 is SGHKS and CDR2 YYEKEE (reference sequence). Between the trimmed V and J ends, which lost 4 bases and 4 bases, there was a span of 8 bases.

The chain couples TRBV7-9 to TRBJ2-1, with 13 bases lining up with TRBD2. J gave up 1 base and V 2 bases, and 8 bases lay outside the gene matches. CDR1 SEHNR and CDR2 FQNEAQ come from the germline V gene (reference sequence). This CDR3 is 19 amino acids long. The CDR3 is CASSLPRLAGGSSYNEQFF. The CDR3 DNA follows: TGTGCCAGCAGCTTACCACGACTAGCGGGGGGTTCTTCCTACAATGAGCAGTTCTTC.

This chain connects TRBV5-6 to TRBJ1-2; a possible D gene is TRBD1 (5 bases). The CDR3 length is 15 residues. Germline CDR1 SGHDT, CDR2 YYEEEE. V lost 4 bases and J lost 8, with 21 bases in between. CDR3 region: CASSQDVGTTVGYTF. Here the CDR3 DNA reads TGTGCCAGCAGCCAGGATGTGGGGACTACGGTGGGCTACACCTTC.

V usage is TRBV10-3 and J usage is TRBJ2-1; the D gene is possibly TRBD1 (6 bases). CDR1 and CDR2 (germline): ENHRY, SYGVKD. The CDR3 length is 13 residues. Trimming took 8 bases from V and 8 from J, leaving 16 bases between them. The DNA for the CDR3 is TGTGCCATCTGGGACAACAGAGGGGATGAGCAGTTCTTC. Translated, it gives CAIWDNRGDEQFF.

V usage is TRBV28 and J usage is TRBJ1-2, with TRBD1 identical over 9 bases. The CDR3 sequence is 15 residues long. Germline V gene lookup returns CDR1 MDHEN and CDR2 SYDVKM. V shed 4 bases, J shed 3 bases, and the junction held 6 bases outside the gene matches. The CDR3 nucleotides read TGTGCCAGCAGTTGGCGCCGGACAGGGGACTATGGCTACACCTTC. Its protein product is CASSWRRTGDYGYTF.

This sequence joins TRBV4-1 and TRBJ1-2; no definite D call. CDR3 length equals 15 residues. CDR1 is MGHRA and CDR2 is YSYEKL in the germline V gene. Trimming shortened V by 0 bases and J by 2 bases, and 10 bases separated the two germline ends. CDR3 in amino acids: CASSQDPAANYGYTF. CDR3 nucleotides: TGCGCCAGCAGCCAAGATCCTGCAGCGAACTATGGCTACACCTTC.

V is TRBV7-9 and J is TRBJ2-1; 9 bases match TRBD2. Germline V gives CDR1 SEHNR, CDR2 FQNEAQ (reference sequence). J lost 9 bases, V lost 5 bases, and 14 bases had no gene match. The CDR3 length is 16 residues. In DNA, the CDR3 is TGTGCCAGCAGCCCCCGACTAGCGGCGACTTCTGGTGAGCAGTTCTTC. This translates into CASSPRLAATSGEQFF.

This chain links TRBV5-5 with TRBJ1-2, with D hard to call. Looked up from germline, CDR1 is SGHKS and CDR2 is YYEKEE (reference sequence). The CDR3 is made up of 13 amino acids. V dropped 4 bases and J dropped 6 bases, with 13 bases sitting between them. The CDR3 here is CASSPPNRDGYTF. CDR3 nucleotide sequence: TGTGCCAGCAGCCCCCCGAATCGGGATGGCTACACCTTC.

This chain connects TRBV27 to TRBJ2-2; D may be TRBD2 (5 bases). Trimming removed 5 bases from V and 5 bases from J, with 15 bases in between. There are 15 residues in the CDR3. The germline V gene has CDR1 MNHEY and CDR2 SMNVEV (reference sequence). CDR3 sequence reads: CASSRRDTTTGELFF. CDR3 in DNA: TGTGCCAGCAGTAGACGGGATACTACTACCGGGGAGCTGTTTTTT.

V is TRBV11-3 and J is TRBJ2-7; 10 nucleotides align to TRBD1. This CDR3 has 15 amino acids. Germline CDR1 SGHNT, CDR2 YENEEA. The V and J ends lost 5 bases and 0 bases, in that order; junction bases with no gene match: 4. Written as DNA, the CDR3 is TGTGCCAGCAGCGAGGGACAGGGGTACTCCTACGAGCAGTACTTC. It codes for CASSEGQGYSYEQYF.

This chain uses TRBV28 with TRBJ2-7, with 8 bases aligning to TRBD2. Germline loops: CDR1 MDHEN, CDR2 SYDVKM. The J segment lost 5 bases and the V segment lost 10 bases, leaving 13 bases of the junction unmatched. There are 14 residues in the CDR3. CDR3 residues: CATGAGGGTHEQYF. CDR3 nucleotide sequence: TGTGCCACCGGGGCGGGGGGCGGTACCCACGAGCAGTACTTC.

This chain connects TRBV3-1 (or the pseudogene TRBV3-2) to TRBJ2-2; maybe TRBD1 (5 bases). CDR1 is LGHDT and CDR2 is YNNKEL in the germline V gene (reference sequence). The CDR3 totals 15 residues. V was clipped by 1 base and J by 1 base, with 7 bases between them. The chain's CDR3 is CASSQAGKNTGELFF. The CDR3 nucleotides are TGTGCCAGCAGCCAAGCAGGGAAGAACACCGGGGAGCTGTTTTTT.

This clone was observed once. This sequence joins TRBV19 and TRBJ1-2; D unresolved. Germline values: CDR1 LNHDA, CDR2 SQIVND (reference sequence). This CDR3 is built from 14 residues. V lost 7 bases and J lost 0, with 12 bases in between. The CDR3 loop reads CASTLRTPNYGYTF. Written as DNA, the CDR3 is TGTGCCAGTACCCTGAGAACTCCTAACTATGGCTACACCTTC.

V is TRBV27 and J is TRBJ1-2; D remains unclear. The CDR3 has 15 amino acids. CDR1 MNHEY and CDR2 SMNVEV come from the germline V gene (reference sequence). Trimming removed 5 bases from V and 4 bases from J, with 17 bases in between. CDR3 DNA sequence: TGTGCCAGCAGTCCCTATACGACTGAACTCTATGGCTACACCTTC. Translation gives CASSPYTTELYGYTF.

This clone has only a few counts. J is TRBJ1-2 and V is TRBV5-1; the match to TRBD1 covers 12 bases. This CDR3 is built from 15 residues. J lost 7 bases, V lost 3 bases, and 7 bases had no gene match. Germline lookup yields CDR1 SGHRS and CDR2 YFSETQ. For the CDR3, the DNA is TGCGCCAGCAGCTCCCCAGGGGGACAGGGGGCTGGCTACACCTTC. It specifies CASSSPGGQGAGYTF.

The chain uses TRBV3-1 (or the pseudogene TRBV3-2) and TRBJ2-5; D remains ambiguous. This CDR3 is 12 amino acids long. CDR1 and CDR2 from the germline V gene are LGHDT and YNNKEL (reference sequence). V dropped 1 base and J dropped 4 bases, with 4 bases sitting between them. The CDR3 nucleotides read TGTGCCAGCAGCCAAGTTATAGAGACCCAGTACTTC. The encoded protein is CASSQVIETQYF.